This T cell receptor (beta chain) was captured in a study of CD8+CD57+ T cells in acquired aplastic anemia. Patients included in sequencing had previously demonstrated CD8+CD57+ cell expansion by flow cytometry. Profiling that covered TCR beta VDJ and CDR3 relied on genomic DNA as its template. In TCRdb, the reads were re-called with MiXCR into one record per CDR3 protein. Of roughly 80,000 distinct CDR3 sequences in the sample, about three quarters are singletons; the top ten hold roughly 80%. J was trimmed by 3 bases and V by 6 bases; bases with no gene match: 9. The CDR3 sequence is 14 residues long. The germline gives CDR1 DFQATT, CDR2 SNEGSKA (reference sequence).

Sample: sorted CD4+, CD8+, or CD8+CD57+ T cells (not recorded which) from PBMCs. This TCR derives from a human donor with aplastic anemia. The chain carries TRBV20-1 and TRBJ2-7, with 9 bases identical to TRBD1. Here the CDR3 DNA reads TGCAGTGCGCCCCTGGACAGGGGCGGCTACGAGCAGTACTTC. Translation: CSAPLDRGGYEQYF.